This entry lists 10 T cell receptor beta chains sequenced from one sample in a study of regulatory T cells in long-lasting Graves disease. The time point here: persistent/refractory GD, antithyroid drugs over 5 years with positive TRAb. PBMCs were the source of the RNA used for TCR sequencing. Library construction for TCR beta used iRepertoire HTBI primers and Arm-PCR of CDR3 regions. One entry per CDR3 protein, called by TCRdb with MiXCR from the multiplex PCR reads. The sample has a few hundred thousand distinct CDR3 sequences, roughly a fifth seen once. The sample in question was peripheral blood mononuclear cells (PBMCs), obtained when the disease was refractory, from a patient treated with antithyroid drugs. All receptors come from a female donor with Graves disease.

This clonotype was observed at least ten times. This sequence joins TRBV28 and TRBJ2-7, with D hard to call. There are 16 residues in the CDR3. Trimming cost V 4 bases and J 2 bases, with 18 bases left between them. Germline V gene sequence: CDR1 MDHEN, CDR2 SYDVKM. Here the CDR3 reads CASSSPATAKTYEQYF. The CDR3 DNA reads TGTGCCAGCAGTTCCCCCGCCACAGCGAAAACCTACGAGCAGTACTTC.

The chain has TRBV28 and TRBJ2-7; the D is unclear. This CDR3 has 12 amino acids. CDR1 and CDR2 (germline): MDHEN, SYDVKM. The germline V and J ends were trimmed by 6 bases and 6 bases, with 12 bases remaining between them. The CDR3 DNA sequence: TGTGCCAGCAGGACCCCATTAGGCGAGCAGTACTTC. Protein sequence: CASRTPLGEQYF.

This clonotype was seen repeatedly, ten times or more. The chain is built from TRBV28 and TRBJ2-7; TRBD1 might be the D (6 bases). V lost 3 bases, J lost 4 bases, and 22 bases lay in between. CDR1 is MDHEN and CDR2 is SYDVKM in the germline V gene. The CDR3 is made up of 17 amino acids. The CDR3 protein is CASSLAGAGTTSYEQYF. The DNA for the CDR3 is TGTGCCAGCAGTTTGGCAGGGGCCGGGACCACCTCTTACGAGCAGTACTTC.

The table lists this clonotype with many counts. The J gene is TRBJ2-2, the V gene TRBV2; D gene uncertain. Germline V gives CDR1 SNHLY, CDR2 FYNNEI. Trimming took 7 bases from V and 4 from J, leaving 13 bases between them. CDR3 length: 14 amino acids. The CDR3 loop reads CASIIDISTGELFF. The DNA of the CDR3 is TGTGCCAGCATAATAGACATATCCACCGGGGAGCTGTTTTTT. The full variable domain, in which reference TRBV2 and TRBJ2-2 provide the parts outside the CDR3, is EPEVTQTPSHQVTQMGQEVILRCVPISNHLYFYWYRQILGQKVEFLVSFYNNEISEKSEIFDDQFSVERPDGSNFTLKIRSTKLEDSAMYFCASIIDISTGELFFGEGSRLTVL.

J is TRBJ1-1 and V is TRBV7-9; TRBD1 agrees at 8 bases. This CDR3 contains 15 residues. Germline CDR1 reads SEHNR; CDR2 reads FQNEAQ (reference sequence). The trim removed 5 bases at V and 4 bases at J, leaving 9 bases unmatched. DNA for the CDR3: TGTGCCAGCAGCCGTGGACAGGGCGATGGCACTGAAGCTTTCTTT. Amino acid sequence: CASSRGQGDGTEAFF.

The V call is TRBV20-1, the J call TRBJ1-5, with 9 bases that match TRBD1. The CDR3 contains 19 residues. With 1 base clipped from V and 0 bases from J, the junction kept 13 bases outside the gene matches. Germline V gives CDR1 DFQATT, CDR2 SNEGSKA (reference sequence). The CDR3 DNA reads TGCAGTGCTAGAGTCTCCGGTACAGGGGGCCTCTCTAGCAATCAGCCCCAGCATTTT. It translates to CSARVSGTGGLSSNQPQHF.

This clonotype was detected many times. This sequence joins TRBV2 and TRBJ1-6, with D possibly matching TRBD1 (6 bases). There are 11 residues in the CDR3. The V and J ends lost 8 bases and 9 bases respectively, with 8 bases between them. CDR1 and CDR2 from the germline V gene are SNHLY and FYNNEI. CDR3 DNA: TGTGCCAGCGAGGGGGGTTCACCCCTCCACTTT. Protein product: CASEGGSPLHF. Variable domain in full (rest from reference TRBV2 and TRBJ1-6): EPEVTQTPSHQVTQMGQEVILRCVPISNHLYFYWYRQILGQKVEFLVSFYNNEISEKSEIFDDQFSVERPDGSNFTLKIRSTKLEDSAMYFCASEGGSPLHFGNGTRLTVT.

This clonotype has just one count. Germline is not matched at one junction end, which may reflect a read error. The chain couples TRBV28 to TRBJ2-6; D might be TRBD1 (6 bases). Germline lookup yields CDR1 MDHEN and CDR2 SYDVKM. This CDR3 has 18 residues. CDR3 amino acids: CASSSPRQAFSEANVLTF. The CDR3 nucleotides read TGTGCCAGCAGTTCCCCCCGACAGGCCTTCTCTGAGGCCAACGTCCTGACTTTC.

This clonotype showed up many times. The chain combines TRBV11-2 with TRBJ2-5, with TRBD2 identical over 11 bases. CDR1 is SGHAT and CDR2 is FQNNGV in the germline V gene. CDR3 length: 16 residues. V shed 7 bases and J 0 bases; nucleotides not matched to a gene: 7. This chain's CDR3 is CASTAGTSGNQETQYF. CDR3 nucleotide sequence: TGTGCCAGCACCGCCGGGACTAGCGGTAACCAAGAGACCCAGTACTTC.

This clonotype was found many times. V gene TRBV20-1 combines with J gene TRBJ2-7; TRBD1 aligns across 8 bases. The CDR3 is 16 amino acids. V was pared by 2 bases and J by 5 bases, with 14 bases of the junction left unmatched. Looked up from germline, CDR1 is DFQATT and CDR2 is SNEGSKA (reference sequence). This chain's CDR3 is CSARSNIGRGRDEQYF. CDR3 in DNA: TGCAGTGCTAGAAGTAATATCGGCAGGGGGCGGGACGAGCAGTACTTC.